What follows describes a single TCR beta chain. Here immunoSEQ multiplex PCR was the method, and the copy in TCRdb shows in-frame clones only, minus some. The repertoire holds about 72,000 clones, with 85% to 90% as singletons. The data stem from a study of blood T cell repertoires in COVID-19. Germline-derived CDR1 and CDR2 are LGHNT and FRNRAP. The V and J ends lost 1 base and 0 bases respectively, with 7 bases between them. The CDR3 sequence is 15 residues long. This clonotype was sampled from a woman of 80 years or more with active or convalescent COVID-19. Sequenced input: peripheral blood. V usage is TRBV12-5 and J usage is TRBJ1-3; D gene unclear. CDR3 in DNA: TGTGCTAGTGGTTTGGAAAGCTTCTCTGGAAACACCATATATTTT. As protein: CASGLESFSGNTIYF.